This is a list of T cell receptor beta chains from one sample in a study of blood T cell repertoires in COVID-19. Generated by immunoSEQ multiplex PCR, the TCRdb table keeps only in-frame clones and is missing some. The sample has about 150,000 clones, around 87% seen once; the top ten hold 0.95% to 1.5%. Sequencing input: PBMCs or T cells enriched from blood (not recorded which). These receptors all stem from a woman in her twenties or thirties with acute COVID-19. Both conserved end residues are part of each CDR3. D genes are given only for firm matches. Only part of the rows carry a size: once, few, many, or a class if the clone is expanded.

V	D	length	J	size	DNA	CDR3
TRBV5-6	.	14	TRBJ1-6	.	TGTGCCAGCAGCTTGATAGGGGAAAATTCACCCCTCCACTTT	CASSLIGENSPLHF
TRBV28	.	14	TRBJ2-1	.	TGTGCCAGCAGTTTTACGCAGGGGTACAATGAGCAGTTCTTC	CASSFTQGYNEQFF
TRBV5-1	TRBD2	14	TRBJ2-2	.	TGCGCCAGCAGCCGGGACTACTCCGGCGGGGAGCTGTTTTTT	CASSRDYSGGELFF
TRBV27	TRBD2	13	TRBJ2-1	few	TGTGCCAGCAGGGCTAGCGGGAGCTTTGAGCAGTTCTTC	CASRASGSFEQFF
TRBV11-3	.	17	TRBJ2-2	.	TGTGCCAGCAGCCTACTCTCGGGCAGGGGAGGGACCGGGGAGCTGTTTTTT	CASSLLSGRGGTGELFF
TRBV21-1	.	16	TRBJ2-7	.	TGTGCCAGGCCTTGGAGCGGGAGAAACCCCTCCTACGAGCAGTACTTC	CARPWSGRNPSYEQYF
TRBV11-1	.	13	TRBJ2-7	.	TGTGCCAGCAGCGCTGGCGGGTCCTACGAGCAGTACTTC	CASSAGGSYEQYF
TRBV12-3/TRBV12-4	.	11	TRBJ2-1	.	TGTGCCAGCAGTCTGTCCCATGAGCAGTTCTTC	CASSLSHEQFF
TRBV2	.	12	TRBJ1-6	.	TGTGCCAGCAGTCGGACAGACTCACCCCTCCACTTT	CASSRTDSPLHF
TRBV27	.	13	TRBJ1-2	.	TGTGCCAGCAGCATAATTCAGGGCTATGGCTACACCTTC	CASSIIQGYGYTF
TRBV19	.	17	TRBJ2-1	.	TGTGCCAGTAGTCCAGGGGGAGCTAGCGGGCTCTACAATGAGCAGTTCTTC	CASSPGGASGLYNEQFF
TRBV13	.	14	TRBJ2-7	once	TGTGCCAGCAGCTTACGAGTAGCCCCCTACGAGCAGTACTTC	CASSLRVAPYEQYF
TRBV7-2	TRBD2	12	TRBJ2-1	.	TGTGCCAGCAGCTTACCCCAGCGGGGGCAGTTCTTC	CASSLPQRGQFF
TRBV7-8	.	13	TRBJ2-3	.	TGTGCCAGCAGCTTAGACAGGCAGGGGTCGCAGTATTTT	CASSLDRQGSQYF
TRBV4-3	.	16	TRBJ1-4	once	TGCGCCAGCAGATCAAGGCAGGGAGGGACTAATGAAAAACTGTTTTTT	CASRSRQGGTNEKLFF
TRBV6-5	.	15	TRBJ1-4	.	TGTGCCAGCGAAAGATCGACGGCGGCTAATGAAAAACTGTTTTTT	CASERSTAANEKLFF
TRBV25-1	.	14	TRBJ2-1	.	TGTGCCAGCAGTGAATCGGTCGACTACAATGAGCAGTTCTTC	CASSESVDYNEQFF
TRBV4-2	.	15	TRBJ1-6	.	TGTGCCAGCAGCCAAGACTACAGGAGCCCCCTTCCCCTCCACTTT	CASSQDYRSPLPLHF
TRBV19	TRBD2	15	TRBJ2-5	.	TGTGCCAGTAGTATCTTAGCGGGATTCCAAGAGACCCAGTACTTC	CASSILAGFQETQYF
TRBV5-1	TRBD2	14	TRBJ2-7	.	TGCGCCAGCAGCTTGGAGGCGGGAGGACACGAGCAGTACTTC	CASSLEAGGHEQYF
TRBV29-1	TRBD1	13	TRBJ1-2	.	TGCAGCGCCCGGGACAGGGGTGGCTATGGCTACACCTTC	CSARDRGGYGYTF
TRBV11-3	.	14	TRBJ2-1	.	TGTGCCAGCAGCCCCCGGGATTCCTACAATGAGCAGTTCTTC	CASSPRDSYNEQFF
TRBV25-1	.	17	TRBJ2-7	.	TGTGCCAGCAGTGAGCCCCCTGGGCAGACGAACACTTACGAGCAGTACTTC	CASSEPPGQTNTYEQYF
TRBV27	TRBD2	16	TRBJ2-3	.	TGTGCCAGCAGTCACGATACCGGGACTAGCGTAGATACGCAGTATTTT	CASSHDTGTSVDTQYF
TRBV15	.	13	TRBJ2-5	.	TGTGCCACCAGCAGTAGGGGTAAAGAGACCCAGTACTTC	CATSSRGKETQYF
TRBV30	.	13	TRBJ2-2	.	TGTGCCTGGAGCCACACGAACACCGGGGAGCTGTTTTTT	CAWSHTNTGELFF
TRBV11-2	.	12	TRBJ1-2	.	TGTGCCAGCAGCCTAAACAGGGACGGCTACACCTTC	CASSLNRDGYTF
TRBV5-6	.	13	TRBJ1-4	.	TGTGCCAGCGCCGTGTGGGGAGGTGAAAAACTGTTTTTT	CASAVWGGEKLFF
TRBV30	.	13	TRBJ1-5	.	TGTGCCTGGAGTGACAGCCCTAATCAGCCCCAGCATTTT	CAWSDSPNQPQHF
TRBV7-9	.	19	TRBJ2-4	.	TGTGCCAGCAGCTTAGCGCTTGGGGGCAGAGTCCTAGCCAAAAACATTCAGTACTTC	CASSLALGGRVLAKNIQYF
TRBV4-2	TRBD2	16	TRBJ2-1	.	TGTGCCAGCAGCCAATCAACTAGCGGGTTAAACAATGAGCAGTTCTTC	CASSQSTSGLNNEQFF
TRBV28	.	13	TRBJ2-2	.	TGTGCCAGCACCTCGGTGAACACCGGGGAGCTGTTTTTT	CASTSVNTGELFF
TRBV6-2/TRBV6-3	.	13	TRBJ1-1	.	TGTGCCAGCAGTTACTCGAACTTAGGGGCGGCTTTCTTT	CASSYSNLGAAFF
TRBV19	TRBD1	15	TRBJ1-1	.	TGTGCCAGTAGCGAGCTACAGGGGGTAGTCACTGAAGCTTTCTTT	CASSELQGVVTEAFF
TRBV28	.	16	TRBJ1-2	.	TGTGCCAGCAGTTTGGTTCCTCCGGCCTACGGGAATGGCTACACCTTC	CASSLVPPAYGNGYTF
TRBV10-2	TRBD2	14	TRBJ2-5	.	TGCGCCAGCGCCACCGGGACTAGCCAAGAGACCCAGTACTTC	CASATGTSQETQYF
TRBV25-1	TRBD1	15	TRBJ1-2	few	TGTGCCAGCAGTGCGGACTCCGGACAGGGCTATGGCTACACCTTC	CASSADSGQGYGYTF
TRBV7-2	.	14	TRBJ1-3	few	TGTGCCAGCAGTCGACAGTTCTCTGGAAACACCATATATTTT	CASSRQFSGNTIYF
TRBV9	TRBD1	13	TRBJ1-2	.	TGTGCCAGCAGCCTAGGACAGGACTATGGCTACACCTTC	CASSLGQDYGYTF
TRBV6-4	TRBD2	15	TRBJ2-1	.	TGTGCCAGCAGTGAGGCTAGCGGGAGCCACAATGAGCAGTTCTTC	CASSEASGSHNEQFF
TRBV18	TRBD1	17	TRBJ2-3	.	TGTGCCAGCTCACCGAATGGACAGGGTGGAGCCACAGATACGCAGTATTTT	CASSPNGQGGATDTQYF
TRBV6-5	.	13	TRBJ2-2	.	TGTGCCAGCGTACAGTTGAACACCGGGGAGCTGTTTTTT	CASVQLNTGELFF
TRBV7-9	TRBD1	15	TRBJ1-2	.	TGTGCCAGCAGCACGGACAGGGGGTTTAACTATGGCTACACCTTC	CASSTDRGFNYGYTF
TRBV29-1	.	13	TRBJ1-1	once	TGCAGCGTTTCGTGGGGACTTGACACTGAAGCTTTCTTT	CSVSWGLDTEAFF
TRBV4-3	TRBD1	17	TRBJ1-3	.	TGCGCCAGCAGCCAAGGTGCAGGGGGAGCGGGTGGAAACACCATATATTTT	CASSQGAGGAGGNTIYF
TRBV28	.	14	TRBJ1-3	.	TGTGCCAGCAGGGCAGGGTCATCCGGAAACACCATATATTTT	CASRAGSSGNTIYF
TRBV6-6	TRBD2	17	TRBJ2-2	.	TGTGCCAGCAGTCGGGCTAGCGGGACCGCGAACACCGGGGAGCTGTTTTTT	CASSRASGTANTGELFF
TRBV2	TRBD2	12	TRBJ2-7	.	TGTGCCAGCAGCGCGACTAGCGTCGAGCAGTACTTC	CASSATSVEQYF
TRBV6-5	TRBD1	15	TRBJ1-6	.	TGTGCCAGCAGGACGGGACAGGGCCATAATTCACCCCTCCACTTT	CASRTGQGHNSPLHF
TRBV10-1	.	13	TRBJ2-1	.	TGCGCCAGCAGTGTAAGGGGTGCCAATGAGCAGTTCTTC	CASSVRGANEQFF
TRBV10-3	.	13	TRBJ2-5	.	TGTGCCATCAGTGGGGGACTCCAAGAGACCCAGTACTTC	CAISGGLQETQYF
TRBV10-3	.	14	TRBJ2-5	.	TGTGCCATCAGTGATAGGACAGACCAAGAGACCCAGTACTTC	CAISDRTDQETQYF
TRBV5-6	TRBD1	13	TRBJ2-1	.	TGTGCCAGCAGCCCGGACAGGGCAAATGAGCAGTTCTTC	CASSPDRANEQFF
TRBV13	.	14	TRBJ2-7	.	TGTGCCAGCAGCACCGCGAAGAGCTCCTACGAGCAGTACTTC	CASSTAKSSYEQYF
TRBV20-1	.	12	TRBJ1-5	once	TGCAGTGCTAGTACAGGGAAACAGCCCCAGCATTTT	CSASTGKQPQHF
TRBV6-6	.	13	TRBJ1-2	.	TGTGCCAGCAGTTCCCCCAGATACTATGGCTACACCTTC	CASSSPRYYGYTF
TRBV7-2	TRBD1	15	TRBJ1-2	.	TGTGCCAGCAGCCCCCCAGGGACAGGGGGAGGGGGCTACACCTTC	CASSPPGTGGGGYTF